The T cell receptor beta chain under discussion was sequenced for a study of Tregs in tolerant kidney transplant recipients. Unstimulated regulatory T cells (CD4+CD25+CD127-), CD4+CD25- non-regulatory cells, CD4 and CD8 cells were FACS-sorted from thawed PBMCs. Assay used: immunoSEQ multiplex PCR; TCRdb lists only in-frame clones, some missing. The repertoire holds roughly 64,000 clones, with roughly 98% as singletons. Germline V lookup: CDR1 SGHNT, CDR2 YYREEE (reference sequence). V lost 3 bases to trimming and J lost 8 bases, with 14 bases between them. This CDR3 has 14 residues. The table lists this clone with a count of one.

This TCR was recovered from a human donor who received a combined kidney and bone marrow transplant. The sample was Tregs from blood, taken before the transplant. The chain links TRBV5-4 to TRBJ1-4; possibly TRBD1 for D (6 bases). The CDR3 loop is CASSSGQNREKLFF. The CDR3 coding sequence is TGTGCCAGCAGCTCAGGACAGAACCGGGAAAAACTGTTTTTT.